Presented here are 31 T cell receptor beta chains from one specimen sequenced in a study of Tregs in tolerant kidney transplant recipients (dated by TCRdb to the late 2010s). The label giving this sample's time point can be read as: blood sample drawn before combined kidney and bone marrow transplant. Library generation was performed with the immunoSEQ multiplex PCR assay. TCRdb carries this immuneACCESS record with in-frame sequences only. Its versions omit some clonotypes, under half of them owing to an unresolved V gene in the studies checked, with the rest unexplained. In this sample the table shows roughly 80,000 clones, roughly 98% of which occur a single time. 0.55% to 0.6% of the sample is in the top ten clones. The input for sequencing was CD4+ T cells from blood, taken before the transplant. The origin of the receptors is a human donor who received a combined kidney and bone marrow transplant.

The chain joins TRBV7-9 to TRBJ2-5; D is perhaps TRBD2 (5 bases). The germline CDR1 and CDR2 sequences are SEHNR and FQNEAQ (reference sequence). The CDR3 length is 16 residues. Between the trimmed V and J ends, which lost 1 base and 5 bases, there was a span of 17 bases. The CDR3 DNA sequence: TGTGCCAGCAGCTTAGTGGGGAGTACCGGTCGGGAGACCCAGTACTTC. This encodes CASSLVGSTGRETQYF.

J is TRBJ2-1 and V is TRBV9, with D maybe TRBD2 (5 bases). With 4 bases removed from V and 3 bases from J, the gap between germline ends came to 14 bases. CDR1 and CDR2 from the germline V gene are SGDLS and YYNGEE. The CDR3 length is 15 residues. DNA of the CDR3: TGTGCCAGCAGCCCCCGGGGTCAAAACTACAATGAGCAGTTCTTC. This codes for CASSPRGQNYNEQFF.

The chain uses TRBV11-1 and TRBJ2-3; TRBD1 is a possible D gene (5 bases). Between the trimmed V and J ends, which lost 1 base and 2 bases, there was a span of 13 bases. The CDR3 runs to 16 residues. Looked up from germline, CDR1 is SGHAT and CDR2 is FQDESV (reference sequence). CDR3 DNA: TGTGCCAGCAGCTTAGACAGGCCAGGTACCACAGATACGCAGTATTTT. This encodes CASSLDRPGTTDTQYF.

The V gene is TRBV6-6, the J gene TRBJ2-2, with D possibly matching TRBD2 (5 bases). V lost 1 base, J lost 8 bases, and 8 bases lay in between. The CDR3 has 13 residues. Germline loops: CDR1 MNHNY, CDR2 SVGAGI (reference sequence). CDR3 sequence (DNA): TGTGCCAGCAGTTACTTTGGGGAGGGGGAGCTGTTTTTT. Its protein is CASSYFGEGELFF.

V usage is TRBV5-1 and J usage is TRBJ2-7; 10 positions match TRBD1. This CDR3 is 14 amino acids long. From germline, CDR1 is SGHRS and CDR2 YFSETQ. V lost 4 bases, J lost 2 bases, and 3 bases stayed unmatched. Written as DNA, the CDR3 is TGCGCCAGCAGCCGGGACAGGGGTACCTACGAGCAGTACTTC. Translating gives CASSRDRGTYEQYF.

The chain carries TRBV7-2 and TRBJ2-6; perhaps TRBD2 as D (6 bases). The CDR3 is made up of 13 amino acids. V gave up 9 bases and J gave up 0 bases, with 6 bases separating them. The germline gives CDR1 SGHTA, CDR2 FQGNSA. The CDR3 coding sequence is TGTGCCAGGGGAGGCTCTGGGGCCAACGTCCTGACTTTC. This gives the protein CARGGSGANVLTF.

The rearrangement links TRBV18 to TRBJ2-7; 7 bases line up with TRBD1. Germline V CDR1 and CDR2: KGHSH, LQKENI. The J segment lost 6 bases and the V segment lost 1 base, leaving 12 bases of the junction unmatched. This CDR3 spans 16 amino acids. The CDR3 DNA reads TGTGCCAGCTCACCACGAGAGGGGCAGGGGGACCCCGAGCAGTACTTC. As protein: CASSPREGQGDPEQYF. The full variable domain, in which reference TRBV18 and TRBJ2-7 provide the parts outside the CDR3, is NAGVMQNPRHLVRRRGQEARLRCSPMKGHSHVYWYRQLPEEGLKFMVYLQKENIIDESGMPKERFSAEFPKEGPSILRIQQVVRGDSAAYFCASSPREGQGDPEQYFGPGTRLTVT.

This chain joins TRBV7-3 and TRBJ2-7, with 7 bases matching TRBD1. V was pared by 4 bases and J by 6 bases, with 6 bases of the junction left unmatched. The CDR3 spans 13 residues. Looked up from germline, CDR1 is SGHTA and CDR2 is FQGTGA. CDR3 coding DNA: TGTGCCAGCAGCTCTCGACAGGGCCGCGAGCAGTACTTC. Its translation is CASSSRQGREQYF.

This chain connects TRBV5-6 to TRBJ1-1; 8 bases align to TRBD1. Germline trimming cut 0 bases from V and 2 bases from J; bases unmatched to any gene: 9. This CDR3 is 17 amino acids long. CDR1 and CDR2 from the germline V gene are SGHDT and YYEEEE. The CDR3: CASSLVQGATLNTEAFF. CDR3 in DNA: TGTGCCAGCAGCTTGGTTCAGGGGGCGACCCTAAACACTGAAGCTTTCTTT. The variable domain in full, with the rest retrieved from reference TRBV5-6 and TRBJ1-1, is DAGVTQSPTHLIKTRGQQVTLRCSPKSGHDTVSWYQQALGQGPQFIFQYYEEEERQRGNFPDRFSGHQFPNYSSELNVNALLLGDSALYLCASSLVQGATLNTEAFFGQGTRLTVV.

This rearrangement joins TRBV19 to TRBJ1-3, with D uncertain. The germline V gene has CDR1 LNHDA and CDR2 SQIVND (reference sequence). Trimming left V 3 bases short and J 0 bases short, with 9 bases between. This CDR3 region has 15 residues. The CDR3 region is CASSMRSSSGNTIYF. Written as DNA, the CDR3 is TGTGCCAGTAGTATGAGGAGCTCCTCTGGAAACACCATATATTTT.

V and J are TRBV9 and TRBJ2-3; D not resolved. CDR3 length: 17 amino acids. Per germline, CDR1 SGDLS and CDR2 YYNGEE. V shed 0 bases and J shed 3 bases, with 17 bases lying between them. In nucleotides, the CDR3 is TGTGCCAGCAGCGTAGGGTATACAGCTCCTGTTACAGATACGCAGTATTTT. Encoded protein: CASSVGYTAPVTDTQYF.

The chain joins TRBV21-1 to TRBJ2-5; the D call of TRBD2 is as the table states it, not checked on the DNA. TRBV21-1 is listed as a pseudogene. This CDR3 is 15 amino acids long. The CDR3 coding sequence is TGTGCCAGCGGGGGACTAGCGGGCCAAGGGGAGACCCAGTACTTC. Amino acids: CASGGLAGQGETQYF.

The rearrangement uses TRBV7-3 and TRBJ2-3; 8 nucleotides agree with TRBD2. The length of the CDR3 is 17 residues. Germline lookup yields CDR1 SGHTA and CDR2 FQGTGA. V was clipped by 4 bases and J by 2 bases; unmatched bases: 11. CDR3 coding DNA: TGTGCCAGCAGCTCCACACCGGGACTAGTGCACACAGATACGCAGTATTTT. This translates into CASSSTPGLVHTDTQYF.

The rearrangement uses TRBV4-1 and TRBJ1-3; 7 nucleotides align to TRBD1. After removal of 0 bases from V and 4 bases from J, the junction contained 6 bases not matched to a gene. The CDR3 has 16 residues. Per the germline V gene, CDR1 is MGHRA and CDR2 is YSYEKL. In DNA, the CDR3 is TGCGCCAGCAGCCAAGATACGGGACAGATAGGAAACACCATATATTTT. It codes for CASSQDTGQIGNTIYF.

The chain uses TRBV18 and TRBJ2-3; a weak D match, TRBD2 (6 bases). V lost 2 bases, J lost 4 bases, and 19 bases lay in between. Germline loops: CDR1 KGHSH, CDR2 LQKENI. This CDR3 contains 17 residues. CDR3 residues: CASSPLSTSLNPDTQYF. Written as DNA, the CDR3 is TGTGCCAGCTCACCATTGTCTACTAGCCTCAACCCAGATACGCAGTATTTT.

The rearrangement uses TRBV21-1 and TRBJ1-2; the DNA was not compared with TRBD1, the D call given in the table. TRBV21-1 is a recognized pseudogene. CDR3 length equals 20 residues. CDR3 bases: TGTGCCAGCAGCAAACGGACTGTAGGCCTTTACAGGGGGCGTAGCTATGGCTACACCTTC. Amino acid sequence: CASSKRTVGLYRGRSYGYTF.

This clone was seen a few times. V and J are TRBV28 and TRBJ2-7, with TRBD2 matching 14 bases. Trimming cost V 6 bases and J 6 bases; bases outside gene matches: 10. This CDR3 is 16 amino acids long. The germline V gene has CDR1 MDHEN and CDR2 SYDVKM. CDR3 loop: CASSRLAGGRTGEQYF. The CDR3 DNA is TGTGCCAGCAGCCGACTAGCGGGGGGGCGTACGGGCGAGCAGTACTTC.

This rearrangement joins TRBV28 to TRBJ2-3, with D possibly TRBD2 on 5 matching bases. There are 16 residues in the CDR3. Germline V gene data show CDR1 as MDHEN and CDR2 as SYDVKM. Trimming took off 6 bases at V and 0 bases at J, with 16 bases between the two ends. CDR3 in DNA: TGTGCCAGCAGCTTCCCGGGGTACCAAAGCACAGATACGCAGTATTTT. Its translation: CASSFPGYQSTDTQYF.

The chain links TRBV9 to TRBJ2-7; 7 bases map to TRBD2. Germline trimming cut 9 bases from V and 3 bases from J; bases unmatched to any gene: 9. CDR3 length: 13 amino acids. The germline CDR1 and CDR2 sequences are SGDLS and YYNGEE. CDR3 nucleotides: TGTGCCACCCGGAGGCTAGCGGACTACGAGCAGTACTTC. Translated, it gives CATRRLADYEQYF.

The chain combines TRBV7-2 with TRBJ1-5; D uncertain. The CDR3 consists of 14 residues. The germline CDR1 and CDR2 sequences are SGHTA and FQGNSA. Trimming took 2 bases from V and 7 from J, leaving 12 bases between them. CDR3 protein: CASSLIGLEQPQHF. As DNA, the CDR3 is TGTGCCAGCAGCTTAATTGGCTTGGAGCAGCCCCAGCATTTT. The whole variable domain, remainder taken from reference TRBV7-2 and TRBJ1-5, is GAGVSQSPSNKVTEKGKDVELRCDPISGHTALYWYRQSLGQGLEFLIYFQGNSAPDKSGLPSDRFSAERTGGSVSTLTIQRTQQEDSAVYLCASSLIGLEQPQHFGDGTRLSIL.

The rearrangement uses TRBV18 and TRBJ2-6; D not certain. Germline loops: CDR1 KGHSH, CDR2 LQKENI. The length of the CDR3 is 15 residues. The V gene lost 6 bases and the J gene lost 0 bases, with 9 bases spanning the gap. CDR3 coding DNA: TGTGCCAGCTCGCTGGCTCTCTCTGGGGCCAACGTCCTGACTTTC. Translated, it gives CASSLALSGANVLTF. Variable domain in full (rest from reference TRBV18 and TRBJ2-6): NAGVMQNPRHLVRRRGQEARLRCSPMKGHSHVYWYRQLPEEGLKFMVYLQKENIIDESGMPKERFSAEFPKEGPSILRIQQVVRGDSAAYFCASSLALSGANVLTFGAGSRLTVL.

This clone was counted a single time. The rearrangement links TRBV19 to TRBJ2-5; TRBD2 is a possible D gene (5 bases). The germline gives CDR1 LNHDA, CDR2 SQIVND (reference sequence). There are 13 residues in the CDR3. V gave up 5 bases and J gave up 3 bases, with 10 bases separating them. The CDR3 coding sequence is TGTGCCAGTAGTTGGGAGAGGGAAGAGACCCAGTACTTC. Its protein product is CASSWEREETQYF.

The chain combines TRBV4-3 with TRBJ2-3; tentatively, D is TRBD1 (6 bases). V gave up 1 base and J gave up 2 bases, with 10 bases separating them. The CDR3 has 15 amino acids. The germline gives CDR1 LGHNA, CDR2 YSLEER. CDR3 residues: CASSQGGQNTDTQYF. The DNA of the CDR3 is TGCGCCAGCAGCCAAGGGGGGCAGAACACAGATACGCAGTATTTT.

The chain recombines TRBV28 with TRBJ2-7; 10 nucleotides match TRBD1. This CDR3 is 15 amino acids long. V lost 6 bases to trimming and J lost 4 bases; unmatched junction nucleotides: 9. The germline V gene encodes CDR1 MDHEN and CDR2 SYDVKM. CDR3 in amino acids: CASSFLGQGVYEQYF. The CDR3 nucleotides are TGTGCCAGCAGCTTCCTCGGACAGGGGGTGTACGAGCAGTACTTC.

The V and J genes are TRBV29-1 and TRBJ2-3, with TRBD2 matching 8 bases. Germline loops: CDR1 SQVTM, CDR2 ANQGSEA. The length of the CDR3 is 12 residues. Unmatched junction bases numbered 4, after V lost 6 bases and J lost 5 bases. The CDR3 DNA reads TGCAGCGTCCATAGCGGGAAAGATACGCAGTATTTT. Its protein is CSVHSGKDTQYF.

The count of this clone is one. V gene TRBV10-3 combines with J gene TRBJ2-1; 8 bases match TRBD2. The CDR3 spans 16 residues. The J segment lost 0 bases and the V segment lost 3 bases, leaving 4 bases of the junction unmatched. CDR1 ENHRY and CDR2 SYGVKD come from the germline V gene. Here the CDR3 reads CAISDGSGSSYNEQFF. The CDR3 nucleotides read TGTGCCATCAGTGATGGAAGCGGGAGCTCCTACAATGAGCAGTTCTTC.

This clone was counted a single time. The chain couples TRBV6-5 to TRBJ2-7, with TRBD1 matching over 7 bases. The ends lost 0 bases at V and 5 bases at J; junction bases unmatched: 10. Germline V gene lookup returns CDR1 MNHEY and CDR2 SVGAGI. CDR3 length: 16 amino acids. Here the CDR3 reads CASSYSIPGGPHEQYF. The CDR3 nucleotides are TGTGCCAGCAGTTACTCGATTCCAGGGGGTCCTCACGAGCAGTACTTC.

The chain carries TRBV6-6 and TRBJ1-1; the match to TRBD1 covers 8 bases. The V and J ends lost 0 bases and 9 bases, in that order; junction bases with no gene match: 6. CDR1 and CDR2 from the germline V gene are MNHNY and SVGAGI (reference sequence). The CDR3 is 14 amino acids. The CDR3 coding sequence is TGTGCCAGCAGTTACTCGAGGCAGGGGGCCCAAGCTTTCTTT. Translation gives CASSYSRQGAQAFF.

DNA of the CDR3: TGTGCCAGCAGCTCGGTAGCGGCTAACTACGAGCAGTACTTC. Its protein is CASSSVAANYEQYF. The rearrangement joins TRBV7-2 to TRBJ2-7; D possibly corresponds to TRBD2 (6 bases). Germline assignment: CDR1 SGHTA and CDR2 FQGNSA. This CDR3 comprises 14 residues. V lost 4 bases and J lost 3, with 13 bases in between.

The CDR3 DNA reads TGTGCCAGCAGCTTCGGGACAGGCCAAGAGACCCAGTACTTC. This translates into CASSFGTGQETQYF. The V gene is TRBV7-9, the J gene TRBJ2-5; 8 bases are shared with TRBD1. Germline values: CDR1 SEHNR, CDR2 FQNEAQ (reference sequence). The CDR3 runs to 14 residues. The trim removed 3 bases at V and 1 base at J, leaving 1 base unmatched.

V gene TRBV27 combines with J gene TRBJ2-7, with D perhaps TRBD1 (5 bases). The V end was cut by 1 base, the J end by 0 bases, with 7 bases between. Germline lookup yields CDR1 MNHEY and CDR2 SMNVEV (reference sequence). The CDR3 covers 14 residues. CDR3 bases: TGTGCCAGCAGTTTATGGGGCAACTCCTACGAGCAGTACTTC. Translating gives CASSLWGNSYEQYF.